This TCR beta chain was profiled in a study of T cell clonality in common variable immunodeficiency. Findings of the study overall: Links between repertoire features and CVID complications were heterogeneity-limited. Shared TCRbeta clones were fewer between CVID subjects than controls.

Germline CDR1 is SEHNR and CDR2 is FQNEAQ (reference sequence). This CDR3 is built from 15 residues. Trimming left V 5 bases short and J 5 bases short, with 13 bases between. This clone occurred many times. Its antigen is undetermined. The CDR3 goes on 3 residues after the read ends, and that part is filled in from the germline J gene. TCRdb keeps only in-frame clones here, not all; method: immunoSEQ multiplex PCR. The data show around 57,000 clones, with none appearing a single time. Patients and controls were mostly of Caucasian heritage. The sequenced sample consisted of peripheral blood mononuclear cells. The chain employs TRBV7-9 and TRBJ1-6; TRBD1 might be the D (6 bases). This sequence was found in a person aged 18 to 75 in good health. CDR3 loop: CASSPTQGNNSPLHF. The sequenced part of the CDR3 DNA is TGTGCCAGCAGCCCGACCCAGGGGAATAATTCACCC.